One sample yielded the 25 T cell receptor beta chains listed below, sequenced in a study of Graves' ophthalmopathy and Graves' hyperthyroidism. For repertoire sequencing, the TCR beta CDR3 regions were amplified from RNA transcripts. Second-round multiplex PCR came after first-round RT-PCR with HTBI primers. MiXCR, run by TCRdb on the multiplex PCR reads, gives a single entry per CDR3 protein. The sample has about 740,000 distinct CDR3 sequences; roughly two fifths are singletons. Sequenced: peripheral blood. These receptors were taken from an adult man with Graves' ophthalmopathy.

The J gene is TRBJ2-5, the V gene TRBV29-1; D gene unclear. CDR1 SQVTM and CDR2 ANQGSEA come from the germline V gene. The CDR3 extends over 11 amino acids. CDR3 in DNA: TGCAGTTTCCGGGTCCAAGAGACCCAGTACTTC. Its protein is CSFRVQETQYF.

The chain uses TRBV29-1 and TRBJ1-2, with TRBD1 identical over 12 bases. The CDR3 contains 15 residues. Per germline, CDR1 SQVTM and CDR2 ANQGSEA. V shed 6 bases, J shed 2 bases, and the junction held 7 bases outside the gene matches. For the CDR3, the DNA is TGCAGCGTGCAAGGGACAGGGGGCATGAACTATGGCTACACCTTC. Protein: CSVQGTGGMNYGYTF.

This clonotype was counted a few times. The genes are TRBV19 and TRBJ2-5, with D possibly TRBD1 on 7 matching bases. V lost 11 bases and J lost 5, with 21 bases in between. CDR3 length: 14 amino acids. Looked up from germline, CDR1 is LNHDA and CDR2 is SQIVND (reference sequence). In DNA, the CDR3 is TGTGCCTCCCCGAGAAGGAGGGGGCATGAGACCCAGTACTTC. Its translation is CASPRRRGHETQYF.

Remarks on this clonotype: An end of the junction does not agree with germline; a read error may underlie this. The chain carries TRBV10-3 and TRBJ2-2; D possibly corresponds to TRBD1 (5 bases). This CDR3 comprises 17 residues. CDR1 ENHRY and CDR2 SYGVKD come from the germline V gene. CDR3 residues: CASSYGRAFTNTGELFF. The CDR3, as DNA: TGTGCCAGCAGTTACGGCAGGGCTTTCACGAACACCGGGGAGCTGTTTTTT.

This clonotype has ten or more counts. The CDR3 DNA reads TGTGCCACCAGCACAAGAGGGGTGTTGGGAAACACCATATATTTT. Its translation: CATSTRGVLGNTIYF. The V gene is TRBV15, the J gene TRBJ1-3, with D perhaps matching TRBD1 (5 bases). CDR3 length: 15 amino acids. CDR1 and CDR2 from the germline V gene are LNHNV and YYDKDF (reference sequence). V was clipped by 4 bases and J by 4 bases, with 14 bases between them.

This chain connects TRBV10-3 to TRBJ2-7; 10 bases align to TRBD1. Germline V CDR1 and CDR2: ENHRY, SYGVKD. Trimming took 10 bases from V and 1 from J; bases not matched to a gene: 10. The CDR3 length is 15 residues. DNA of the CDR3: TGTGCCAGCAGAGGCGTGGGACAGGGGTCCTACGAGCAGTACTTC. Encoded protein: CASRGVGQGSYEQYF.

The V gene is TRBV19, the J gene TRBJ1-1; no clear D. Trimming removed 3 bases at V and 2 bases at J, with 13 bases between. Looked up from germline, CDR1 is LNHDA and CDR2 is SQIVND (reference sequence). The length of the CDR3 is 15 residues. CDR3 residues: CASSILSATNTEAFF. CDR3 nucleotides: TGTGCCAGTAGTATTCTATCGGCAACCAACACTGAAGCTTTCTTT.

In this sample, this clonotype turned up many times. This chain links TRBV25-1 with TRBJ2-2; 7 positions match TRBD2. The CDR3 totals 16 residues. Looked up from germline, CDR1 is MGHDK and CDR2 is SYGVNS. V lost 4 bases, J lost 3 bases, and 8 bases stayed unmatched. CDR3 protein: CASSGTTSAYTGELFF. DNA for the CDR3: TGTGCCAGCAGTGGGACAACTAGCGCTTACACCGGGGAGCTGTTTTTT.

J is TRBJ2-2 and V is TRBV25-1; 9 bases match TRBD2. From germline, CDR1 is MGHDK and CDR2 SYGVNS. V lost 6 bases and J lost 5; bases outside the gene matches: 16. The length of the CDR3 is 18 residues. The CDR3 DNA follows: TGTGCCAGCAGCTTGGCCGGGACTAGCTCGCTACAAACCGGGGAGCTGTTTTTT. Residues: CASSLAGTSSLQTGELFF.

The chain couples TRBV7-8 to TRBJ2-7; TRBD1 matches 9 bases. Germline-derived CDR1 and CDR2 are SGHVS and FQNEAQ. V shed 6 bases and J 5 bases; nucleotides not matched to a gene: 11. The CDR3 spans 15 residues. CDR3 sequence (DNA): TGTGCCAGCAGTGAAGGGGGGACAGGGTCCAACGAGCAGTACTTC. Its translation: CASSEGGTGSNEQYF.

Only a few counts were recorded for this clonotype. The chain employs TRBV2 and TRBJ1-2, with 7 bases that match TRBD1. Looked up from germline, CDR1 is SNHLY and CDR2 is FYNNEI. There are 15 residues in the CDR3. The junction had 13 bases not matched to a gene; V was cut back by 5 bases and J by 7 bases. DNA of the CDR3: TGTGCCAGCAGTTACCGAAATAACAGGGGTGCTGGCTACACCTTC. Translating gives CASSYRNNRGAGYTF.

This chain links TRBV25-1 with TRBJ1-6; no definite D call. CDR3 length: 13 amino acids. Between the trimmed V and J ends, which lost 4 bases and 9 bases, there was a span of 10 bases. The germline gives CDR1 MGHDK, CDR2 SYGVNS. CDR3 bases: TGTGCCAGCAGTGGACAATTCAGTTCACCCCTCCACTTT. Translating it yields CASSGQFSSPLHF.

The chain links TRBV4-3 to TRBJ2-5, with D possibly being TRBD2 (5 bases). There are 13 residues in the CDR3. V was cut by 0 bases and J by 6 bases, with 8 bases left in between. CDR1 is LGHNA, CDR2 YSLEER, per germline. The CDR3 region has the DNA TGCGCCAGCAGCCAAGATCGGGGAAAGACCCAGTACTTC. Translated: CASSQDRGKTQYF.

The sample holds a few counts of this clonotype. Relative to the germline gene, one junction end is altered; a read error may explain this. The chain links TRBV7-9 to TRBJ2-6; D remains unclear. The CDR3 runs 17 residues. Germline CDR1 and CDR2: SEHNR and FQNEAQ (reference sequence). The CDR3 DNA is TGCGCCAGCAGCCAAGGTCATGAGACAACTGGGGCCAACGTCCTGACTTTC. Translation: CASSQGHETTGANVLTF.

This clonotype occurred many times. The J gene is TRBJ2-7, the V gene TRBV29-1; 7 bases line up with TRBD1. There are 14 residues in the CDR3. The J segment lost 1 base and the V segment lost 0 bases, leaving 3 bases of the junction unmatched. The germline V gene encodes CDR1 SQVTM and CDR2 ANQGSEA. CDR3 region: CSVEDRDRSYEQYF. In DNA, the CDR3 is TGCAGCGTTGAAGACCGGGACAGATCCTACGAGCAGTACTTC.

This chain links TRBV7-2 with TRBJ1-1; D gene ambiguous. Germline assignment: CDR1 SGHTA and CDR2 FQGNSA. V lost 5 bases and J 1 base, leaving 11 bases between the germline ends. This CDR3 has 14 amino acids. The DNA of the CDR3 is TGTGCCAGCAGCCAGGAAACAGAGAACACTGAAGCTTTCTTT. This gives the protein CASSQETENTEAFF.

This clonotype was seen a handful of times. The chain joins TRBV6-5 to TRBJ1-2, with 7 bases that match TRBD1. This CDR3 has 15 amino acids. V shed 0 bases and J 3 bases; nucleotides not matched to a gene: 4. CDR1 is MNHEY and CDR2 is SVGAGI in the germline V gene. The CDR3 sequence: CASSYSITGDYGYTF. CDR3 DNA sequence: TGTGCCAGCAGTTACTCGATTACAGGGGACTATGGCTACACCTTC.

The genes are TRBV10-3 and TRBJ1-5; the match to TRBD1 covers 10 bases. V dropped 3 bases and J dropped 5; count of bases not matched to a gene: 4. There are 15 residues in the CDR3. In germline, CDR1 is ENHRY, CDR2 SYGVKD. The CDR3 reads CAISDGTGAYQPQHF. The CDR3 DNA follows: TGTGCCATCAGTGATGGGACAGGGGCTTATCAGCCCCAGCATTTT.

This chain links TRBV5-8 with TRBJ1-2; D not certain. The CDR3 runs 14 residues. The germline gives CDR1 SGHTS, CDR2 YDEGEE. V dropped 0 bases and J dropped 8 bases, with 14 bases sitting between them. This CDR3 reads CASSLDEDISGYTF. DNA for the CDR3: TGTGCCAGCAGCTTGGACGAGGATATATCGGGCTACACCTTC.

J is TRBJ2-7 and V is TRBV20-1; the D gene is possibly TRBD1 (6 bases). Looked up from germline, CDR1 is DFQATT and CDR2 is SNEGSKA (reference sequence). The V and J ends lost 1 base and 2 bases respectively, with 15 bases between them. The CDR3 extends over 15 amino acids. The CDR3 here is CSARVRGILPYEQYF. The CDR3 DNA follows: TGCAGTGCTAGAGTCAGGGGTATTCTCCCCTACGAGCAGTACTTC.

The sample holds many counts of this clonotype. The rearrangement links TRBV20-1 to TRBJ1-6; D is ambiguous. This CDR3 region has 13 residues. Germline CDR1 and CDR2: DFQATT and SNEGSKA (reference sequence). Trimming removed 6 bases at V and 0 bases at J, with 6 bases between. CDR3 coding DNA: TGCAGTGCAGGGATCTCCTATAATTCACCCCTCCACTTT. Residues: CSAGISYNSPLHF.

This clonotype was observed a few times. The chain has TRBV7-9 and TRBJ2-5; 12 positions agree with TRBD2. The J call may be incorrect, as the DNA end agrees better with TRBJ2-1. There are 15 residues in the CDR3. The germline V gene has CDR1 SEHNR and CDR2 FQNEAQ (reference sequence). CDR3 amino acids: CASSLGGLAGGSQFF. The DNA of the CDR3 is TGTGCCAGCAGCTTAGGGGGGCTAGCGGGAGGGTCTCAGTTCTTC.

This clonotype occurred many times. The genes are TRBV10-3 and TRBJ2-7; D call uncertain. Germline V gene lookup returns CDR1 ENHRY and CDR2 SYGVKD. With 2 bases removed from V and 0 bases from J, the gap between germline ends came to 8 bases. The CDR3 is made up of 14 amino acids. CDR3 sequence (DNA): TGTGCCATCAGTGAGCAGAGAGGCTCCTACGAGCAGTACTTC. This codes for CAISEQRGSYEQYF.

This clonotype was detected many times. The chain employs TRBV2 and TRBJ1-1, with no clear D. Trimming left V 4 bases short and J 2 bases short, with 8 bases between. Germline V gene data show CDR1 as SNHLY and CDR2 as FYNNEI. The CDR3 runs to 13 residues. This chain's CDR3 is CASSVAENTEAFF. The CDR3 DNA is TGTGCCAGCAGTGTAGCGGAAAACACTGAAGCTTTCTTT.

Concerning this clonotype: Germline and junction disagree at one end, which may indicate a read error. The chain joins TRBV7-9 to TRBJ2-7; D tentatively reads TRBD1 or TRBD2 (5 bases each). There are 14 residues in the CDR3. Germline CDR1 SEHNR, CDR2 FQNEAQ (reference sequence). The CDR3 DNA reads as TGCGCCAGCAGCTTTATCGGGGCGACCCACGAGCAGTACTTC. Its translation is CASSFIGATHEQYF. Full variable domain (missing parts from reference TRBV7-9 and TRBJ2-7): DTGVSQNPRHKITKRGQNVTFRCDPISEHNRLYWYRQTLGQGPEFLTYFQNEAQLEKSRLLSDRFSAERPKGSFSTLEIQRTEQGDSAMYLCASSFIGATHEQYFGPGTRLTVT.